Included here is one TCR beta chain sequence, with context. This sample is part of a study of blood T cell repertoires in COVID-19. This table comes from immunoSEQ multiplex PCR, and its TCRdb copy is limited to in-frame clones, with some not included. The sample has around 130,000 clones; about 83% are singletons. Sequenced material: peripheral blood. This clonotype was obtained from a woman aged 50 to 60 with acute or convalescent COVID-19.

In DNA, the CDR3 is TGTGCCAGCAGTCCGAGGGAGGGGAGTTTGGATACGCAGTATTTT. Translation gives CASSPREGSLDTQYF. The chain carries TRBV25-1 and TRBJ2-3, with 7 positions matching TRBD2. Trimming took 5 bases from V and 6 from J; bases not matched to a gene: 11. Germline V gene data show CDR1 as MGHDK and CDR2 as SYGVNS. This CDR3 spans 15 amino acids.